This T cell receptor beta chain derives from a study of T cell responses to AZD1222 COVID-19 vaccine. Study observations and caveats: It should be noted that donors were predominantly white British and more often female, and clonal diversity was possibly underestimated. A rise in Spike-specific TCR breadth and depth followed two AZD1222 doses.

CDR3 length equals 16 residues. V was shortened by 0 bases and J by 6 bases, with 15 bases between the two germline ends. CDR1 and CDR2 (germline): PRHDT, FYEKMQ (reference sequence). Here immunoSEQ multiplex PCR was the method, and the copy in TCRdb shows in-frame clones only, minus some. The sample has 120,000 to 150,000 clones, around 90% seen once. On this clone itself: The target antigen is unknown.

Sequencing was performed on peripheral blood, taken on day 0 of AZD1222 vaccination. This TCR was recovered from an adult in good health. The rearrangement uses TRBV13 and TRBJ2-1; the D call may be TRBD1 or TRBD2 (5 bases each). The CDR3 sequence is CASSLGGAGPFNEQFF. The CDR3 coding sequence is TGTGCCAGCAGCTTAGGCGGGGCAGGACCGTTCAATGAGCAGTTCTTC.